These 19 T cell receptor beta chains originate from one sample sequenced in a study of blood T cells in healthy people across ages. Combining a sample-barcoded 5' primer with a J-beta primer mix, a second PCR ran for roughly 7 to 12 cycles. TCRdb independently ran MiXCR on the 5' RACE reads; one entry per CDR3 protein. The table includes 600,000 to 800,000 distinct CDR3 sequences, 21% detected once. Sequencing was done on a sample of blood. The origin of the receptors is an older man in good health.

V usage is TRBV5-1 and J usage is TRBJ1-4; 10 bases align to TRBD1. Trimming cost V 5 bases and J 5 bases; bases outside gene matches: 0. CDR1 is SGHRS, CDR2 YFSETQ, per germline. The CDR3 totals 13 residues. Here the CDR3 DNA reads TGCGCCAGCAGGGGACAGGGGAATGAAAAACTGTTTTTT. This encodes CASRGQGNEKLFF. Together with reference TRBV5-1 and TRBJ1-4, the CDR3 gives the full variable domain: KAGVTQTPRYLIKTRGQQVTLSCSPISGHRSVSWYQQTPGQGLQFLFEYFSETQRNKGNFPGRFSGRQFSNSRSEMNVSTLELGDSALYLCASRGQGNEKLFFGSGTQLSVL.

The chain has TRBV6-5 and TRBJ2-7; D may be TRBD2 (6 bases). The CDR3 length is 13 residues. The V gene lost 6 bases and the J gene lost 1 base, with 10 bases spanning the gap. In germline, CDR1 is MNHEY, CDR2 SVGAGI. The CDR3 reads CASRASASYEQYF. Here the CDR3 DNA reads TGTGCCAGCAGGGCTAGCGCGTCCTACGAGCAGTACTTC.

V usage is TRBV7-9 and J usage is TRBJ2-1; 8 bases line up with TRBD2. V dropped 4 bases and J dropped 5; count of bases not matched to a gene: 13. There are 17 residues in the CDR3. CDR1 is SEHNR, CDR2 FQNEAQ, per germline (reference sequence). This CDR3 is CASSSERIAGSNNEQFF. Here the CDR3 DNA reads TGTGCCAGCAGCTCGGAGAGGATAGCGGGATCGAACAATGAGCAGTTCTTC.

This clonotype showed up just a few times. This chain uses TRBV21-1 with TRBJ1-1; the table's D call, TRBD1, has no DNA check behind it. TRBV21-1 corresponds to a pseudogene. The CDR3 covers 16 residues. CDR3 DNA: TGTGCCAGCAGCAAACGGGGCCAGGGATCCTGGACTGAAGCTTTCTTT. This translates into CASSKRGQGSWTEAFF.

This sequence joins TRBV9 and TRBJ2-3, with 8 bases lining up with TRBD1. With V trimmed by 4 bases and J by 3 bases, 7 bases remained unmatched. CDR3 length: 15 residues. Germline CDR1 is SGDLS and CDR2 is YYNGEE. The CDR3 is CASSPGGLKTDTQYF. The CDR3 region has the DNA TGTGCCAGCAGCCCAGGGGGCCTGAAGACAGATACGCAGTATTTT.

This clonotype was detected ten times or more. The chain uses TRBV3-1 and TRBJ2-1, with 7 positions matching TRBD2. The ends lost 0 bases at V and 8 bases at J; junction bases unmatched: 10. Germline V gives CDR1 LGHDT, CDR2 YNNKEL (reference sequence). This CDR3 has 16 amino acids. The CDR3 protein is CASSQDPLARGDEQFF. The DNA for the CDR3 is TGTGCCAGCAGCCAAGATCCACTAGCGAGGGGCGATGAGCAGTTCTTC.

The chain employs TRBV5-6 and TRBJ2-5; D gene ambiguous. The CDR3 runs 12 residues. Trimming took 6 bases from V and 0 from J, leaving 6 bases between them. The germline CDR1 and CDR2 sequences are SGHDT and YYEEEE. CDR3: CASKSYQETQYF. The CDR3 DNA follows: TGTGCCAGCAAATCGTACCAAGAGACCCAGTACTTC.

This chain joins TRBV11-2 and TRBJ1-2, with unresolved D. V lost 3 bases and J lost 8, with 22 bases in between. Per the germline V gene, CDR1 is SGHAT and CDR2 is FQNNGV. The CDR3 runs to 16 residues. The CDR3, as DNA: TGTGCCAGCAGCTTCATGAGCGGGCAGGCCCAACGGGGCTACACCTTC. Protein sequence: CASSFMSGQAQRGYTF.

This clonotype was found many times. The chain's CDR3 is CASSHVGQGNYGYTF. The CDR3 region has the DNA TGCGCCAGCAGCCATGTCGGACAGGGAAACTATGGCTACACCTTC. The V call is TRBV4-1, the J call TRBJ1-2; TRBD1 agrees at 8 bases. Germline V gives CDR1 MGHRA, CDR2 YSYEKL. This CDR3 has 15 residues. The ends lost 3 bases at V and 2 bases at J; junction bases unmatched: 5.

This clonotype was detected only a few times. This chain joins TRBV20-1 and TRBJ1-1, with a weak D call TRBD1 (5 bases). Germline V gene data show CDR1 as DFQATT and CDR2 as SNEGSKA (reference sequence). The CDR3 has 13 amino acids. V was pared by 5 bases and J by 1 base, with 11 bases between. The CDR3 sequence is CSAEGAANTEAFF. In nucleotides, the CDR3 is TGCAGTGCTGAAGGGGCAGCGAACACTGAAGCTTTCTTT.

This clonotype showed up just a few times. The chain couples TRBV29-1 to TRBJ2-3; 8 bases match TRBD2. V shed 7 bases, J shed 6 bases, and the junction held 9 bases outside the gene matches. Germline V gene lookup returns CDR1 SQVTM and CDR2 ANQGSEA. This CDR3 spans 13 amino acids. DNA of the CDR3: TGCAGCGGGGGACTAGGACAGACGGATACGCAGTATTTT. Encoded protein: CSGGLGQTDTQYF.

This clonotype was recorded a few times. The rearrangement uses TRBV15 and TRBJ2-1; no clear D. Trimming shortened V by 0 bases and J by 1 base, and 13 bases separated the two germline ends. The CDR3 has 17 residues. Germline CDR1 and CDR2: LNHNV and YYDKDF (reference sequence). CDR3 nucleotides: TGTGCCACCAGCAGAGATGACCCAGTAGGGTCCTACAATGAGCAGTTCTTC. Its translation is CATSRDDPVGSYNEQFF.

V is TRBV11-2 and J is TRBJ2-3; possibly TRBD2 for D (5 bases). Trimming stripped 0 bases from V and 4 bases from J, with 17 bases between. The CDR3 runs to 17 residues. In germline, CDR1 is SGHAT, CDR2 FQNNGV. CDR3 nucleotides: TGTGCCAGCAGCTTAGATAGTTTGGCTAGCCTCGCAGATACGCAGTATTTT. This encodes CASSLDSLASLADTQYF.

For this clonotype: Sequence at one end of the junction differs from germline and may be a read error. CDR3 region: CASSYGRKNTQAFF. CDR3 in DNA: TGTGCCAGCAGTTACGGACGGAAGAACACTCAAGCTTTCTTT. This chain connects TRBV27 to TRBJ1-1; D is undetermined. The germline CDR1 and CDR2 sequences are MNHEY and SMNVEV (reference sequence). This CDR3 is 14 amino acids long.

A few counts support this clonotype. The chain combines TRBV7-6 with TRBJ2-7; D ambiguous. This CDR3 has 13 amino acids. V was shortened by 4 bases and J by 2 bases, with 9 bases between the two germline ends. CDR1 SGHVS and CDR2 FNYEAQ come from the germline V gene. CDR3 amino acids: CASSSAGPYEQYF. CDR3 DNA: TGTGCCAGCAGCTCAGCAGGACCCTACGAGCAGTACTTC. Full variable domain (rest looked up from reference TRBV7-6 and TRBJ2-7): GAGVSQSPRYKVTKRGQDVALRCDPISGHVSLYWYRQALGQGPEFLTYFNYEAQQDKSGLPNDRFSAERPEGSISTLTIQRTEQRDSAMYRCASSSAGPYEQYFGPGTRLTVT.

The chain is built from TRBV15 and TRBJ2-5, with D perhaps given as TRBD1 or TRBD2 (5 bases each). The germline V gene encodes CDR1 LNHNV and CDR2 YYDKDF (reference sequence). The CDR3 consists of 14 residues. Trimming removed 0 bases at V and 4 bases at J, with 9 bases between. The CDR3 coding sequence is TGTGCCACCAGCAGAGATTTGGGGACAGAGACCCAGTACTTC. It translates to CATSRDLGTETQYF.

This clonotype was seen a handful of times. A much bigger clone sits one base away, suggesting this may be a read error. The chain carries TRBV20-1 and TRBJ2-5; 10 positions agree with TRBD2. The germline CDR1 and CDR2 sequences are DFQATT and SNEGSKA (reference sequence). CDR3 size: 17 residues. The V gene end was trimmed by 0 bases and the J gene end by 7 bases; junction bases not matched to a gene: 14. CDR3 amino acids: CSARDLLAGAPHGTQYF. In DNA, the CDR3 is TGCAGTGCTAGAGACCTTCTAGCGGGAGCCCCACACGGGACCCAGTACTTC.

V is TRBV25-1 and J is TRBJ2-5; TRBD2 aligns across 9 bases. This CDR3 has 21 amino acids. V was pared by 4 bases and J by 4 bases, with 25 bases of the junction left unmatched. CDR1 is MGHDK and CDR2 is SYGVNS in the germline V gene. The CDR3 coding sequence is TGTGCCAGCAGTGCCTTTGGGCTTTGGCCTGCGAGCGGGAGGTCCCCAGAGACCCAGTACTTC. Translation gives CASSAFGLWPASGRSPETQYF.

This clonotype has a handful of counts. V usage is TRBV7-3 and J usage is TRBJ1-6, with TRBD1 matching over 7 bases. The J segment lost 19 bases and the V segment lost 5 bases, leaving 8 bases of the junction unmatched. This CDR3 contains 11 residues. Looked up from germline, CDR1 is SGHTA and CDR2 is FQGTGA. This CDR3 is CASSIRQGFHF. The CDR3 nucleotides are TGTGCCAGCAGCATACGACAGGGATTTCACTTT.